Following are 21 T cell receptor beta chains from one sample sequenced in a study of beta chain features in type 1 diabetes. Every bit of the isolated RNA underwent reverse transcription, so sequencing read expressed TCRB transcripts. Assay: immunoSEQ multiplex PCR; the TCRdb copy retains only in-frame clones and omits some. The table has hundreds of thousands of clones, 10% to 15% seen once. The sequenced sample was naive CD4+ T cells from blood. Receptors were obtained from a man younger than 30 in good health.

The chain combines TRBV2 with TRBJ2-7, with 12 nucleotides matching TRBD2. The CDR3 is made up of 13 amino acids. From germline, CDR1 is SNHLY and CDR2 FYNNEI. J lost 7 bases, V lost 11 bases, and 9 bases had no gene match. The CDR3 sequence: CAGGLAGGREQYF. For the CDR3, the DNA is TGTGCCGGCGGGCTAGCGGGAGGGAGAGAGCAGTACTTC.

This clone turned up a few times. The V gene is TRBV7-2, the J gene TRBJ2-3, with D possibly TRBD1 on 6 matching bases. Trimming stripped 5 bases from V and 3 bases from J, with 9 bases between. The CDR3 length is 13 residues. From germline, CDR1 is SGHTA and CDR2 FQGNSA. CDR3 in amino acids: CASSPQGTDTQYF. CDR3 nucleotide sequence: TGTGCCAGCAGCCCCCAGGGGACAGATACGCAGTATTTT.

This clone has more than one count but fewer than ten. The CDR3 spells CASTSGLNTEAFF. The CDR3 DNA reads as TGTGCCAGCACCAGCGGGCTAAACACTGAAGCTTTCTTT. The chain joins TRBV11-2 to TRBJ1-1; no clear D. Trimming pared 7 bases from V and 2 bases from J, leaving 11 bases between. Germline CDR1 and CDR2: SGHAT and FQNNGV. This CDR3 comprises 13 residues. The whole variable domain, filled in from reference TRBV11-2 and TRBJ1-1, reads EAGVAQSPRYKIIEKRQSVAFWCNPISGHATLYWYQQILGQGPKLLIQFQNNGVVDDSQLPKDRFSAERLKGVDSTLKIQPAKLEDSAVYLCASTSGLNTEAFFGQGTRLTVV.

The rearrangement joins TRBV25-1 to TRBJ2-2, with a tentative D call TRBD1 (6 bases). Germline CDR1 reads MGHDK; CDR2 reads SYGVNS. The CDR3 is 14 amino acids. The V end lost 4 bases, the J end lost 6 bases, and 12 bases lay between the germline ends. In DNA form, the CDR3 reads TGTGCCAGCAGTGGCCGGACAGATCCCGGGGAGCTGTTTTTT. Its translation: CASSGRTDPGELFF.

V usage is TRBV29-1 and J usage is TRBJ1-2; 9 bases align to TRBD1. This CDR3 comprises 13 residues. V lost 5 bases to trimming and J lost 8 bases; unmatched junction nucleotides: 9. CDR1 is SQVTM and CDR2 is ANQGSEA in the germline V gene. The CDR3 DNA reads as TGCAGCGTTAGCCAGGGACAGGGAAGCGGCTACACCTTC. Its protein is CSVSQGQGSGYTF.

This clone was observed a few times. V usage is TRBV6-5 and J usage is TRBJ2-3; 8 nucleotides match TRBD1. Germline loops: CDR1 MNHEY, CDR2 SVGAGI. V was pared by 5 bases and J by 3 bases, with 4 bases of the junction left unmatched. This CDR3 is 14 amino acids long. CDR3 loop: CASSRGQATDTQYF. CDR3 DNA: TGTGCCAGCAGTCGGGGACAGGCAACAGATACGCAGTATTTT.

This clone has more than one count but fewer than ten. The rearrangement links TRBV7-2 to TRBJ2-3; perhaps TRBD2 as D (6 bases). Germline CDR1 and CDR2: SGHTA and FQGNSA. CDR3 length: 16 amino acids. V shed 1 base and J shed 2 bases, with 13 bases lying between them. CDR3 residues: CASSLGVAGYTDTQYF. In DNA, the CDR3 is TGTGCCAGCAGCTTAGGGGTCGCGGGGTACACAGATACGCAGTATTTT.

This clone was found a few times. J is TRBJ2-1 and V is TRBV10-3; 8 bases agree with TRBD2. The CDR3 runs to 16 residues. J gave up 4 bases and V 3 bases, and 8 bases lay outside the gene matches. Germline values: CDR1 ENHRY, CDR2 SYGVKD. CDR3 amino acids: CAISDGLAGGYNEQFF. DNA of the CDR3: TGTGCCATCAGTGATGGGCTAGCGGGTGGGTACAATGAGCAGTTCTTC.

The CDR3: CATSRDRGTGADTQYF. As DNA, the CDR3 is TGTGCCACCAGCAGAGATCGCGGAACAGGGGCAGATACGCAGTATTTT. The chain carries TRBV15 and TRBJ2-3, with 7 bases aligning to TRBD1. This CDR3 has 16 amino acids. CDR1 and CDR2 (germline): LNHNV, YYDKDF (reference sequence). The V and J ends lost 0 bases and 4 bases, in that order; junction bases with no gene match: 7. Drawing the rest from reference TRBV15 and TRBJ2-3, the complete variable domain is DAMVIQNPRYQVTQFGKPVTLSCSQTLNHNVMYWYQQKSSQAPKLLFHYYDKDFNNEADTPDNFQSRRPNTSFCFLDIRSPGLGDTAMYLCATSRDRGTGADTQYFGPGTRLTVL.

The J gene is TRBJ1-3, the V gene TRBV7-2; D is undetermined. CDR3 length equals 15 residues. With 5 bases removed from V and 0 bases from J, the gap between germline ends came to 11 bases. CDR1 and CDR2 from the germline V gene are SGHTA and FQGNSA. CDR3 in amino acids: CASSRHEGSGNTIYF. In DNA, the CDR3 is TGTGCCAGCAGCCGACACGAAGGCTCTGGAAACACCATATATTTT.

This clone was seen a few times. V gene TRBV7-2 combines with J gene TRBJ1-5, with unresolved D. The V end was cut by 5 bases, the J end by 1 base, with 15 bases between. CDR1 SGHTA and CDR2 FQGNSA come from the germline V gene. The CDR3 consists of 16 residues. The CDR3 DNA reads TGTGCCAGCAGCAGGATGGGAGGGCCGAGCAATCAGCCCCAGCATTTT. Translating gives CASSRMGGPSNQPQHF.

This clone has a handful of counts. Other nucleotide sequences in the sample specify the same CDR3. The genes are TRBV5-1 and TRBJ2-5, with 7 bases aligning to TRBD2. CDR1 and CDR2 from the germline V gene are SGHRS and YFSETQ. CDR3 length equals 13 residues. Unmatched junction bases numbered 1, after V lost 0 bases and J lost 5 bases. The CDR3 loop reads CASSLGGGETQYF. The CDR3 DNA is TGCGCCAGCAGCTTGGGGGGAGGGGAGACCCAGTACTTC.

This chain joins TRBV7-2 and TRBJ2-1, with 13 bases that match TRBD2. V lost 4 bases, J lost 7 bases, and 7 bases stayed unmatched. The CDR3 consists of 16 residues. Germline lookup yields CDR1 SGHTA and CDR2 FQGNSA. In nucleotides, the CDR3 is TGTGCCAGCAGCTCCGATCCGGGACTAGCGGGGAATGAGCAGTTCTTC. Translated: CASSSDPGLAGNEQFF.

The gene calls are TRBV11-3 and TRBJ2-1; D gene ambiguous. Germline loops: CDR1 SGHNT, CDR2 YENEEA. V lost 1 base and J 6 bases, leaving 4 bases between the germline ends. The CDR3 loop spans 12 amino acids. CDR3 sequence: CASSLVSNEQFF. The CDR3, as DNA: TGTGCCAGCAGCTTAGTCAGCAATGAGCAGTTCTTC.

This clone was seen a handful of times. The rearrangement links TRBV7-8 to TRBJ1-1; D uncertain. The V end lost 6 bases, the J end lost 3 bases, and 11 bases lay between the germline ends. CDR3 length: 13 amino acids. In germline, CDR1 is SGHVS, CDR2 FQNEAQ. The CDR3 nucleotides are TGTGCCAGCAGGGCGGGGAGGGACACTGAAGCTTTCTTT. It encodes CASRAGRDTEAFF.

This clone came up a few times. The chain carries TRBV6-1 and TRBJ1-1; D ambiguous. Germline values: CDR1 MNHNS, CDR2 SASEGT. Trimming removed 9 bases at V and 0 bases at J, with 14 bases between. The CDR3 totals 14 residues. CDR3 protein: CASKQDNMNTEAFF. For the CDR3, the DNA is TGTGCCAGTAAGCAGGATAACATGAACACTGAAGCTTTCTTT.

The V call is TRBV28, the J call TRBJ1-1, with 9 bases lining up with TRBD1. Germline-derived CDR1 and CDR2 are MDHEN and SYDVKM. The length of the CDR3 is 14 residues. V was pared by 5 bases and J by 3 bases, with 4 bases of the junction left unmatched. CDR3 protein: CASSARTGDTEAFF. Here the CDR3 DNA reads TGTGCCAGCAGTGCGCGGACAGGGGACACTGAAGCTTTCTTT. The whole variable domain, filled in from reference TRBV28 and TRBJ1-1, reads DVKVTQSSRYLVKRTGEKVFLECVQDMDHENMFWYRQDPGLGLRLIYFSYDVKMKEKGDIPEGYSVSREKKERFSLILESASTNQTSMYLCASSARTGDTEAFFGQGTRLTVV.

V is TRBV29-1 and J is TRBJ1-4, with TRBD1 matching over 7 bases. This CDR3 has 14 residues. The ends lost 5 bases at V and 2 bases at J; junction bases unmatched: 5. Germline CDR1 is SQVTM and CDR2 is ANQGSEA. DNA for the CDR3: TGCAGCGTTAAGGAGGGGGCCACTAATGAAAAACTGTTTTTT. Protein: CSVKEGATNEKLFF.

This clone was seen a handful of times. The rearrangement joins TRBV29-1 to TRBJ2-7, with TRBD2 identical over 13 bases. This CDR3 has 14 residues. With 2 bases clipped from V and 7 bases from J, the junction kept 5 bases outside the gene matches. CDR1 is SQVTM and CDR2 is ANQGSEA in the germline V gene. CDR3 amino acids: CSVERGTSGEEQYF. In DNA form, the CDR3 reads TGCAGCGTTGAACGGGGGACTAGCGGGGAGGAGCAGTACTTC.

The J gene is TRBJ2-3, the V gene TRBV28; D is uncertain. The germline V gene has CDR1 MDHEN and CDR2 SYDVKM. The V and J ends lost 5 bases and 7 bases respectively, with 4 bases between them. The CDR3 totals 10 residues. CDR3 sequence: CASSRNTQYF. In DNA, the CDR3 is TGTGCCAGCAGTCGTAATACGCAGTATTTT. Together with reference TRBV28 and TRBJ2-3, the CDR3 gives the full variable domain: DVKVTQSSRYLVKRTGEKVFLECVQDMDHENMFWYRQDPGLGLRLIYFSYDVKMKEKGDIPEGYSVSREKKERFSLILESASTNQTSMYLCASSRNTQYFGPGTRLTVL.

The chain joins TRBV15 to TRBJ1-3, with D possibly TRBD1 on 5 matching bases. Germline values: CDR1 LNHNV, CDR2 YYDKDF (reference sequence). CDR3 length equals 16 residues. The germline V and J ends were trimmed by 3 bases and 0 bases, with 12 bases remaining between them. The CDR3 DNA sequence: TGTGCCACCAGCAGGCGGGGGACGGGCTCTGGAAACACCATATATTTT. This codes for CATSRRGTGSGNTIYF.